This TCR beta chain was found in a study of T cells in Graves' hyperthyroidism and ophthalmopathy (dated by TCRdb to about 2019). Looking at the study overall: To identify TCR V-J signatures that set the groups apart, the researchers used a discovery cohort of about a hundred patients, made up of fewer than 50 with Graves' ophthalmopathy and about 59 with stable Graves' hyperthyroidism. Following sampling, methimazole starting at 30 mg daily was given to hyperthyroidism patients, and high-dose intravenous methylprednisolone was given to ophthalmopathy patients. An independent validation cohort of about 20 hyperthyroidism patients and 17 patients who later progressed to ophthalmopathy tested prospective prediction of ophthalmopathy. The study also compared thyroid tissue and blood T-cell repertoires from 5 to 7 Graves' hyperthyroidism patients. For training and testing, the 80 to 100 patients in the discovery cohort were randomly divided in a 7:3 ratio. TCR Vbeta CDR3 sequencing of fewer than 150 peripheral blood samples (over 40 ophthalmopathy, approximately 80 hyperthyroidism and roughly 17 progressor patients) is reported in the paper.

Graves' hyperthyroidism was defined as stable when no progression to ophthalmopathy occurred over 18 months of follow-up. Hyperthyroidism patients were newly diagnosed, with disease duration under 2 months, and aged 18 to 65 years. The study excluded patients with uncontrolled infections, other autoimmune diseases, pregnancy or lactation. Diagnoses relied on clinical symptoms, serum thyroxine and TRAb, thyroid ultrasound and orbital computed tomography. Total RNA was extracted with Trizol reagent, and quality was checked on an Agilent 2100 Bioanalyzer. The CDR3, from cysteine to phenylalanine, totals 15 residues. The DNA shown is the 45-base CDR3, in frame from base 1. Looking up the germline V gene (reference sequence) yields CDR1 SEHNR and CDR2 FQNEAQ. V drops 5 bases and J drops 9 bases, leaving 17 bases in between. This clonotype was counted a single time. The antigen it binds to is not known. Base qualities are not recorded, but no much larger clone differs from it by a single base. A single read counts as weak evidence.

The TCR beta CDR3 regions were amplified from RNA transcripts. A first-round RT-PCR of the TCR CDR3 used the HTBI primer set with the Qiagen OneStep RT-PCR kit. The libraries were constructed in a second round of multiplex PCR and then size-selected and purified. Paired-end sequencing of the libraries was performed with 100 bp reads on an Illumina HiSeq2000. The paper's data handling went like this. Raw data were processed with SOAPnuke, discarding reads with adapters, uncalled bases, mean Phred below 15, or no exact constant-primer or identifier match. High-quality paired reads were merged using COPE v1.2.5, and each unique nucleotide sequence was defined as a clonotype. Clonotypes were aligned to IMGT TRBV, TRBD and TRBJ reference segments using MiTCR v1.1. Only V-J combinations with frequency above 0.0001, covering 99.2% of repertoires, were analysed. The TCS score was defined as the ratio of F50 (clonal expansion) to E x V (chaos), calculated using BLOSUM62-based TCRdist between CDR3 peptides within each V-J. Welch's t-statistics and random forest reduced 500 to 550 V-J features to roughly 13, which were used in a naive Bayes classifier (R e1071). The similarity between thyroid and blood repertoires was quantified using the Morisita-Horn index. TCRdb ran its own pipeline on the public reads, namely fastp trimming at Q25 and MiXCR clone calling, and kept in-frame beta chains. Rows with one shared CDR3 protein collapse into an entry with the most common genes and DNA. The V and J calls here are based on TCRdb, not the publication. The sample yields approximately 500,000 distinct CDR3 sequences; 40% to 55% were counted once. Around 7.7% of the sample goes to the ten largest clones.

Study-level results and caveats: A model built on a 13 V-J signature distinguished ophthalmopathy from stable hyperthyroidism, reaching 85% to 90% sensitivity and around 81% specificity in cross-validation and 80%/75% in testing. In validation, the model predicted progression to ophthalmopathy a median of roughly 6.2 months before onset, with roughly 70% sensitivity and around 76% specificity. Blood samples also contained most of the expanded thyroid clonotypes (frequency above 0.001), which suggests that blood repertoires may reflect thyroid immune responses. Sample size was not statistically predetermined, and blinding of investigators to group allocation was not performed.

This chain joins TRBV7-9 to TRBJ1-6, with a tentative D gene TRBD1 over 5 matching bases. The sequenced sample was peripheral blood or thyroid tissue (not recorded which). The receptor's source is a woman between 18 and 29 years old with Graves' hyperthyroidism. The nucleotide sequence reads as follows: TGTGCCAGCAGCCCAATAGCGGGGGGAGGTTCACCCCTCCACTTT. Translated, this gives CASSPIAGGGSPLHF. The full variable domain, with segments outside the CDR3 supplied by the reference TRBV7-9 and TRBJ1-6 proteins, appears as DTGVSQNPRHKITKRGQNVTFRCDPISEHNRLYWYRQTLGQGPEFLTYFQNEAQLEKSRLLSDRFSAERPKGSFSTLEIQRTEQGDSAMYLCASSPIAGGGSPLHFGNGTRLTVT.